The 29 T cell receptor beta chains given below trace back to one sample, sequenced in a study of blood T cell repertoires in COVID-19 (dated by TCRdb to the early 2020s). Libraries were made using the immunoSEQ multiplex PCR assay. TCRdb took this table from immuneACCESS and kept in-frame rearrangements with V and J called. Such tables lack part of the clones; where checked against another copy, unresolved V genes explain under half of the gap, and the rest is unexplained. Present in this sample are over 200,000 clones, around 85% of which were seen just once. The ten largest clones represent roughly 5% of the sample. Material for sequencing was peripheral blood. These receptors came from a human donor in a cohort sampled during active COVID-19.

There are a few counts of this clone. V is TRBV11-3 and J is TRBJ2-7, with 7 bases matching TRBD2. The CDR3 has 18 amino acids. Germline values: CDR1 SGHNT, CDR2 YENEEA. Trimming at V came to 6 bases and at J to 2 bases, leaving 19 bases not matched to a gene. This chain's CDR3 is CASSVSSLGAGATYEQYF. Here the CDR3 DNA reads TGTGCCAGCAGTGTATCTTCTCTCGGGGCGGGAGCCACCTACGAGCAGTACTTC.

The gene calls are TRBV30 and TRBJ1-1; no reliable D call. Germline V CDR1 and CDR2: GTSNPN, SVGIG (reference sequence). V lost 1 base, J lost 6 bases, and 3 bases lay in between. The CDR3 consists of 10 residues. The CDR3 nucleotides read TGTGCCTGGAGTGAGCCTGAAGCTTTCTTT. This sequence encodes CAWSEPEAFF.

The chain recombines TRBV4-3 with TRBJ1-4, with 7 bases that match TRBD1. The junction had 8 bases not matched to a gene; V was cut back by 0 bases and J by 7 bases. Germline CDR1 and CDR2: LGHNA and YSLEER. CDR3 length: 16 residues. The CDR3 region has the DNA TGCGCCAGCAGCCAAGATGGGACAGCCTCAGGTGAAAAACTGTTTTTT. This gives the protein CASSQDGTASGEKLFF.

The rearrangement links TRBV7-2 to TRBJ2-7; 9 nucleotides line up with TRBD2. V lost 5 bases to trimming and J lost 9 bases; unmatched junction nucleotides: 14. CDR1 is SGHTA, CDR2 FQGNSA, per germline. This CDR3 contains 15 residues. The CDR3 region is CASSPWASGVVVQYF. CDR3 in DNA: TGTGCCAGCAGCCCGTGGGCTAGCGGGGTCGTGGTGCAGTACTTC.

This chain uses TRBV12-3 or TRBV12-4 with TRBJ1-5, with D maybe TRBD1 (5 bases). This CDR3 contains 12 residues. The ends were cut back, 11 bases at V and 3 bases at J, with 11 bases in the middle. CDR3 loop: CAAGGDNQPQHF. The CDR3 DNA reads TGTGCCGCCGGGGGGGACAATCAGCCCCAGCATTTT.

V is TRBV3-1 (or the pseudogene TRBV3-2) and J is TRBJ2-1; no firm D call. CDR3 size: 12 residues. Germline assignment: CDR1 LGHDT and CDR2 YNNKEL (reference sequence). The ends were cut back, 3 bases at V and 7 bases at J, with 7 bases in the middle. CDR3 sequence: CASSHLANEQFF. The CDR3 nucleotides are TGTGCCAGCAGCCACTTAGCAAATGAGCAGTTCTTC.

This chain links TRBV18 with TRBJ2-4; 13 positions agree with TRBD2. V gave up 3 bases and J gave up 6 bases; unmatched junction bases: 2. Germline assignment: CDR1 KGHSH and CDR2 LQKENI. The CDR3 has 15 residues. The CDR3 bases are TGTGCCAGCTCACCTGGGACTAGCGGGACAAACATTCAGTACTTC. Translated, it gives CASSPGTSGTNIQYF.

The chain has TRBV2 and TRBJ1-5; D is undetermined. Trimming cost V 2 bases and J 4 bases, with 12 bases left between them. CDR3 length: 15 residues. In germline, CDR1 is SNHLY, CDR2 FYNNEI. This chain's CDR3 is CASSERWRSNQPQHF. The CDR3 DNA follows: TGTGCCAGCAGTGAAAGATGGCGGTCTAATCAGCCCCAGCATTTT.

The V gene is TRBV5-1, the J gene TRBJ1-5; unclear D gene. V lost 0 bases and J 5 bases, leaving 6 bases between the germline ends. The germline V gene encodes CDR1 SGHRS and CDR2 YFSETQ. The CDR3 loop spans 13 amino acids. CDR3 bases: TGCGCCAGCAGCTTGGGGGGAGATCAGCCCCAGCATTTT. Its protein is CASSLGGDQPQHF.

The chain recombines TRBV10-3 with TRBJ1-2; D ambiguous. Germline CDR1 and CDR2: ENHRY and SYGVKD. V was shortened by 4 bases and J by 2 bases, with 8 bases between the two germline ends. The CDR3 extends over 13 amino acids. The CDR3 loop reads CAISGQVNYGYTF. The CDR3 DNA reads TGTGCCATCAGTGGGCAGGTAAACTATGGCTACACCTTC.

The J gene is TRBJ1-4, the V gene TRBV5-6; 8 bases line up with TRBD1. Germline CDR1 reads SGHDT; CDR2 reads YYEEEE. Trimming at V came to 4 bases and at J to 6 bases, leaving 8 bases not matched to a gene. This CDR3 spans 15 amino acids. CDR3: CASSLTDRDDEKLFF. DNA for the CDR3: TGTGCCAGCAGCCTCACGGACAGGGACGATGAAAAACTGTTTTTT. The full variable domain, completed using reference TRBV5-6 and TRBJ1-4, is DAGVTQSPTHLIKTRGQQVTLRCSPKSGHDTVSWYQQALGQGPQFIFQYYEEEERQRGNFPDRFSGHQFPNYSSELNVNALLLGDSALYLCASSLTDRDDEKLFFGSGTQLSVL.

The rearrangement joins TRBV12-3 or TRBV12-4 to TRBJ2-7; D is possibly TRBD2 (5 bases). The CDR3 runs 13 residues. Trimming shortened V by 2 bases and J by 4 bases, and 9 bases separated the two germline ends. CDR3 loop: CASSLRRTYEQYF. The CDR3 coding sequence is TGTGCCAGCAGTTTACGCAGGACTTACGAGCAGTACTTC.

This clone has only a few counts. This chain links TRBV6-5 with TRBJ1-2, with TRBD1 matching 9 bases. The germline V gene encodes CDR1 MNHEY and CDR2 SVGAGI. The V segment lost 2 bases and the J segment 8 bases; nucleotides outside the gene matches: 6. There are 14 residues in the CDR3. The CDR3 reads CASSYTGQGVGYTF. The CDR3 nucleotides are TGTGCCAGCAGTTACACGGGACAGGGAGTCGGCTACACCTTC.

CDR3 region: CASSLEAGFNEQYF. DNA of the CDR3: TGTGCCAGCAGTTTAGAGGCAGGGTTCAACGAGCAGTACTTC. The genes are TRBV27 and TRBJ2-7; possibly TRBD1 for D (5 bases). Trimming removed 2 bases at V and 5 bases at J, with 13 bases between. Germline values: CDR1 MNHEY, CDR2 SMNVEV (reference sequence). The CDR3 totals 14 residues.

The chain is built from TRBV7-2 and TRBJ2-1; 7 bases match TRBD2. V shed 2 bases, J shed 1 base, and the junction held 11 bases outside the gene matches. The CDR3 runs 18 residues. Germline V lookup: CDR1 SGHTA, CDR2 FQGNSA. The CDR3 DNA reads as TGTGCCAGCAGCTTAAGTGGTGGACTAGGCCTTTCCTACAATGAGCAGTTCTTC. It yields the protein CASSLSGGLGLSYNEQFF.

This chain connects TRBV25-1 to TRBJ2-7; tentatively, D is TRBD1 (6 bases). The length of the CDR3 is 13 residues. The V and J ends lost 6 bases and 1 base respectively, with 10 bases between them. Per germline, CDR1 MGHDK and CDR2 SYGVNS. The CDR3 region is CASRRTASYEQYF. CDR3 nucleotide sequence: TGTGCCAGCAGAAGGACAGCGTCCTACGAGCAGTACTTC.

V is TRBV5-1 and J is TRBJ1-1; D unresolved. Germline assignment: CDR1 SGHRS and CDR2 YFSETQ. The CDR3 spans 12 residues. The V and J ends lost 4 bases and 2 bases respectively, with 6 bases between them. Here the CDR3 DNA reads TGCGCCAGCAGCGCGGGTAACACTGAAGCTTTCTTT. Its translation: CASSAGNTEAFF.

CDR3 nucleotide sequence: TGTGCCACCAGCAGAGGGGCCGGGACAGAGAATCAGCCCCAGCATTTT. It encodes CATSRGAGTENQPQHF. The chain recombines TRBV15 with TRBJ1-5, with TRBD1 identical over 7 bases. This CDR3 has 16 residues. The ends lost 1 base at V and 4 bases at J; junction bases unmatched: 7. Germline assignment: CDR1 LNHNV and CDR2 YYDKDF (reference sequence).

This chain connects TRBV7-6 to TRBJ2-2, with TRBD1 matching 7 bases. Per germline, CDR1 SGHVS and CDR2 FNYEAQ. J was trimmed by 1 base and V by 2 bases; bases with no gene match: 4. The CDR3 is 16 residues long. The CDR3: CASSLSGQRNTGELFF. DNA of the CDR3: TGTGCCAGCAGCTTATCGGGACAGAGGAACACCGGGGAGCTGTTTTTT.

This chain uses TRBV7-9 with TRBJ2-7; 12 nucleotides align to TRBD2. Germline-derived CDR1 and CDR2 are SEHNR and FQNEAQ (reference sequence). The CDR3 sequence is 14 residues long. After removal of 8 bases from V and 3 bases from J, the junction contained 5 bases not matched to a gene. The CDR3 reads CASLLTSGSYEQYF. CDR3 DNA sequence: TGTGCCAGCCTACTGACTAGCGGGAGCTACGAGCAGTACTTC. Supplemented by reference TRBV7-9 and TRBJ2-7, the full variable domain reads DTGVSQNPRHKITKRGQNVTFRCDPISEHNRLYWYRQTLGQGPEFLTYFQNEAQLEKSRLLSDRFSAERPKGSFSTLEIQRTEQGDSAMYLCASLLTSGSYEQYFGPGTRLTVT.

This sequence joins TRBV6-5 and TRBJ2-7, with D possibly TRBD2 on 6 matching bases. With 7 bases removed from V and 2 bases from J, the gap between germline ends came to 12 bases. Germline CDR1 MNHEY, CDR2 SVGAGI. This CDR3 is 13 amino acids long. This CDR3 reads CASKRGNTYEQYF. The CDR3 coding sequence is TGTGCCAGCAAACGCGGGAATACCTACGAGCAGTACTTC.

This clone was seen a single time. The chain couples TRBV5-1 to TRBJ1-4, with D perhaps TRBD1 (6 bases). V was cut by 1 base and J by 3 bases, with 7 bases left in between. Germline CDR1 SGHRS, CDR2 YFSETQ. This CDR3 is 14 amino acids long. For the CDR3, the DNA is TGCGCCAGCAGCTTGACAGGGTCTAATGAAAAACTGTTTTTT. Protein product: CASSLTGSNEKLFF. Filled out from reference TRBV5-1 and TRBJ1-4, the complete variable domain reads KAGVTQTPRYLIKTRGQQVTLSCSPISGHRSVSWYQQTPGQGLQFLFEYFSETQRNKGNFPGRFSGRQFSNSRSEMNVSTLELGDSALYLCASSLTGSNEKLFFGSGTQLSVL.

The V gene is TRBV5-1, the J gene TRBJ2-7, with 10 bases identical to TRBD2. The germline CDR1 and CDR2 sequences are SGHRS and YFSETQ. The CDR3 length is 15 residues. V was pared by 1 base and J by 7 bases, with 8 bases of the junction left unmatched. DNA for the CDR3: TGCGCCAGCAGCTTGCTAGCGGGAGTCGTTGCGGAGCAGTACTTC. Its translation is CASSLLAGVVAEQYF.

This chain joins TRBV7-3 and TRBJ2-2; D unresolved. Trimming cost V 2 bases and J 4 bases, with 11 bases left between them. The CDR3 is made up of 15 amino acids. Germline V lookup: CDR1 SGHTA, CDR2 FQGTGA. CDR3 sequence reads: CASSLGPLPTGELFF. As DNA, the CDR3 is TGTGCCAGCAGCTTAGGGCCTCTTCCCACCGGGGAGCTGTTTTTT.

The chain has TRBV5-6 and TRBJ1-6; D might be TRBD1 (6 bases). This CDR3 is 16 amino acids long. Germline CDR1 is SGHDT and CDR2 is YYEEEE. Trimming stripped 4 bases from V and 6 bases from J, with 17 bases between. The CDR3 coding sequence is TGTGCCAGCAGCCTACAGGGACGATCTATTAATTCACCCCTCCACTTT. Translating it yields CASSLQGRSINSPLHF.

The chain is built from TRBV7-8 and TRBJ2-5, with D perhaps TRBD1 (5 bases). The ends were cut back, 8 bases at V and 1 base at J, with 11 bases in the middle. Germline-derived CDR1 and CDR2 are SGHVS and FQNEAQ. The CDR3 covers 13 residues. The CDR3: CASSLGLQETQYF. The CDR3 DNA sequence: TGTGCCAGCTCCTTGGGGCTCCAAGAGACCCAGTACTTC.

The chain has TRBV7-2 and TRBJ1-1; 9 nucleotides agree with TRBD1. Germline loops: CDR1 SGHTA, CDR2 FQGNSA. With 1 base clipped from V and 5 bases from J, the junction kept 2 bases outside the gene matches. CDR3 size: 14 residues. DNA for the CDR3: TGTGCCAGCAGCTTAGGGACAGGGGATACTGAAGCTTTCTTT. Translated: CASSLGTGDTEAFF.

This chain joins TRBV3-1 (or the pseudogene TRBV3-2) and TRBJ1-3; 8 bases match TRBD1. CDR1 is LGHDT, CDR2 YNNKEL, per germline (reference sequence). V shed 1 base, J shed 5 bases, and the junction held 4 bases outside the gene matches. The CDR3 loop spans 15 amino acids. CDR3 in DNA: TGTGCCAGCAGCCAAGGTCCAGGGGGCCGAAACACCATATATTTT. Translation gives CASSQGPGGRNTIYF.

The genes are TRBV10-1 and TRBJ2-5; 14 bases match TRBD2. V lost 1 base to trimming and J lost 2 bases; unmatched junction nucleotides: 12. CDR3 length equals 20 residues. CDR1 is WNHNN, CDR2 SYGVQD, per germline (reference sequence). CDR3 sequence reads: CASSEFDFSTSGRVQETQYF. The CDR3 DNA reads TGCGCCAGCAGTGAGTTCGATTTTTCGACTAGCGGGAGGGTACAAGAGACCCAGTACTTC.